This section outlines one TCR beta chain sequence together with its context. Antigen specificity is unknown. These data belong to a study of beta chain features in type 1 diabetes. The wider study: When patients were set against healthy donors, age, gender and cell yields were similar. Researchers looked at some 110 million sorted cells across all samples.

Findings and limits, study-wide: Naive, central memory and Treg TCRB repertoires seemed to resemble each other more closely in patients than they did in healthy donors. Type 1 diabetes patients had moderately but significantly shorter TCRB CDR3s in all four CD4+ subsets.

Purity exceeding 98% was reached by all sorted populations. Reverse transcribing all isolated RNA meant expressed TCRB transcripts were sequenced. Libraries were prepared by immunoSEQ multiplex PCR; TCRdb keeps only in-frame clonotypes and omits some of them. The sample has approximately 730,000 clones; around 15% are singletons. The CDR3 runs to 15 residues. The germline gives CDR1 SGHRS, CDR2 YFSETQ. The germline V and J ends were trimmed by 0 bases and 0 bases, with 7 bases remaining between them. The clonotype was recovered from a man aged 18 to 30 with type 1 diabetes. The V and J genes are TRBV5-1 and TRBJ1-5; the D is unclear. Sequenced material: naive CD4+ T cells from blood. CDR3 sequence (DNA): TGCGCCAGCAGCTTGGACAGATCTAGCAATCAGCCCCAGCATTTT. Its protein product is CASSLDRSSNQPQHF.